The next 7 T cell receptor beta chains were all read from a single sample in a study of early T cells in non-severe SARS-CoV-2 infection. MiXCR, applied by TCRdb to the 5' RACE reads, yields one record per CDR3 protein. The data hold about 39,000 distinct CDR3 sequences, with less than 8.5% observed a single time. The sample comprised whole blood. The receptors here all came from an adult who was a healthcare worker with PCR-confirmed SARS-CoV-2 infection or an uninfected control (not recorded which).

This clonotype was counted many times. The V and J genes are TRBV4-3 and TRBJ1-5; 10 positions agree with TRBD1. CDR3 size: 15 residues. Germline V gives CDR1 LGHNA, CDR2 YSLEER. J lost 8 bases, V lost 2 bases, and 6 bases had no gene match. CDR3 sequence (DNA): TGCGCCAGCAGCCAAAACGGACAGGGGGTTGAGCCCCAGCATTTT. Translation gives CASSQNGQGVEPQHF.

CDR3 protein: CASSEGSGNTEAFF. CDR3 nucleotide sequence: TGTGCCAGCTCGGAGGGATCGGGGAACACTGAAGCTTTCTTT. The chain couples TRBV18 to TRBJ1-1, with no clear D. V was pared by 6 bases and J by 1 base, with 12 bases between. The CDR3 covers 14 residues. The germline gives CDR1 KGHSH, CDR2 LQKENI.

At least ten counts were recorded for this clonotype. This sequence joins TRBV7-9 and TRBJ1-4; 7 nucleotides align to TRBD1. Trimming cost V 4 bases and J 0 bases; bases outside gene matches: 8. Germline lookup yields CDR1 SEHNR and CDR2 FQNEAQ (reference sequence). This CDR3 has 17 amino acids. The CDR3: CASSSLRQGATNEKLFF. As DNA, the CDR3 is TGTGCCAGCAGCTCCCTCCGACAGGGTGCAACTAATGAAAAACTGTTTTTT. The whole variable domain, filled in from reference TRBV7-9 and TRBJ1-4, reads DTGVSQNPRHKITKRGQNVTFRCDPISEHNRLYWYRQTLGQGPEFLTYFQNEAQLEKSRLLSDRFSAERPKGSFSTLEIQRTEQGDSAMYLCASSSLRQGATNEKLFFGSGTQLSVL.

The chain employs TRBV7-2 and TRBJ1-2, with a possible D match to TRBD1 (5 bases). Germline V gene data show CDR1 as SGHTA and CDR2 as FQGNSA. V shed 3 bases and J shed 5 bases, with 10 bases lying between them. This CDR3 contains 13 residues. This CDR3 reads CASSLGEGYGYTF. The CDR3 DNA follows: TGTGCCAGCAGCTTGGGAGAGGGGTATGGCTACACCTTC.

In this sample, this clonotype turned up many times. The CDR3 DNA follows: TGTGCCAGCAGCCAGTTTACAAACCAAGAGACCCAGTACTTC. This gives the protein CASSQFTNQETQYF. This sequence joins TRBV14 and TRBJ2-5; D call uncertain. The CDR3 is made up of 14 amino acids. V was cut by 3 bases and J by 0 bases, with 8 bases left in between. The V gene's germline CDR1 is SGHDN and CDR2 FVKESK.

This chain joins TRBV19 and TRBJ1-3; D gene ambiguous. V was cut by 8 bases and J by 0 bases, with 5 bases left in between. Per germline, CDR1 LNHDA and CDR2 SQIVND (reference sequence). This CDR3 is 12 amino acids long. CDR3 coding DNA: TGTGCCAGTTCTTTCTCTGGAAACACCATATATTTT. This encodes CASSFSGNTIYF.

There are many counts of this clonotype. The chain employs TRBV29-1 and TRBJ2-3; TRBD2 agrees at 8 bases. The CDR3 sequence is 14 residues long. Per germline, CDR1 SQVTM and CDR2 ANQGSEA. The V segment lost 4 bases and the J segment 2 bases; nucleotides outside the gene matches: 5. CDR3 in DNA: TGCAGCGTTGTGGTAGCGGGGTACACAGATACGCAGTATTTT. This translates into CSVVVAGYTDTQYF.